This T cell receptor beta chain was obtained from a study of T-cell reconstitution after alpha-beta-depleted transplantation in children. A TCRbeta library incorporating unique molecular identifiers was prepared. TCRdb fed the PCR reads into MiXCR, producing one record per CDR3 protein. The repertoire holds roughly 790,000 distinct CDR3 sequences, roughly 15% seen once, with approximately 5% in the top ten. The source material was PBMCs, mostly from graft donor cells, sampled 360 days after TCRalphabeta/CD19-depleted stem cell transplant. The origin of this receptor is a male patient between 5 and 17 years old who had a stem cell transplant for acute lymphoblastic leukemia, so the T cells may come from the graft donor.

DNA of the CDR3: TGCGCCAGCAGTGTGTGGGACATCCAAGAGACCCAGTACTTC. This gives the protein CASSVWDIQETQYF. V gene TRBV10-2 combines with J gene TRBJ2-5; a possible D gene is TRBD1 (6 bases). Trimming removed 4 bases from V and 1 base from J, with 10 bases in between. Germline CDR1 is WSHSY and CDR2 is SAAADI. The CDR3 has 14 residues.